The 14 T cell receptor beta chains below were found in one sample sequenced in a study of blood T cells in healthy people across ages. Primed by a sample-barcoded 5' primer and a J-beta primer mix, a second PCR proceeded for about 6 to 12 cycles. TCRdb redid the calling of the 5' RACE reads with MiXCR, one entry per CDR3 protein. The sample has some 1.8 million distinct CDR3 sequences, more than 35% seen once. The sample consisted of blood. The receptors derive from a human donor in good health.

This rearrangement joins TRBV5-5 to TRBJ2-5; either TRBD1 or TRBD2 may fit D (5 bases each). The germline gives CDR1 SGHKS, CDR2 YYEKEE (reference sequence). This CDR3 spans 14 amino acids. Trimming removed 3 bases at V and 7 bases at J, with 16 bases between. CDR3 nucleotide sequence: TGTGCCAGCAGCTCGGTAGGGGCTCGGGGGACCCAGTACTTC. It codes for CASSSVGARGTQYF.

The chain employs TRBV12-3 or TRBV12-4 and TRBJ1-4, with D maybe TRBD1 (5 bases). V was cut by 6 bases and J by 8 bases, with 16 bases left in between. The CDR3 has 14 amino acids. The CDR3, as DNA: TGTGCCAGCAGCCGGGGCCAGCGAGTGGAAAAACTGTTTTTT. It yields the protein CASSRGQRVEKLFF.

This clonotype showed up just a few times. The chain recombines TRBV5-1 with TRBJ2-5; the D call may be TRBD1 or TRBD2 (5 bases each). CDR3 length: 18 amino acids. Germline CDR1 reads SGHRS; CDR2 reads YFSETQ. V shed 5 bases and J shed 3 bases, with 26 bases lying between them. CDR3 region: CASRDGLEGPGREETQYF. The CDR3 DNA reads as TGCGCCAGCAGGGACGGTCTCGAGGGTCCAGGCAGGGAAGAGACCCAGTACTTC.

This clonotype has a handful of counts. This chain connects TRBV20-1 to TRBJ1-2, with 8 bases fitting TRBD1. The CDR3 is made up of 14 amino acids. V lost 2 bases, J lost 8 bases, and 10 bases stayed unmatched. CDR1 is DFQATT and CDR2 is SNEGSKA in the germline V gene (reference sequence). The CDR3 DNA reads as TGCAGTGCTAGACCCTGGACAGGGTTAGACGGCTACACCTTC. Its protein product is CSARPWTGLDGYTF.

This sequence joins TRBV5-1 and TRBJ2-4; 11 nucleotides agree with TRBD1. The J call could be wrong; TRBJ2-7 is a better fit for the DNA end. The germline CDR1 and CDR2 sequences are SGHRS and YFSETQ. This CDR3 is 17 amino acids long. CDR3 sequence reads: CASSLLPVGTGGYEQYF. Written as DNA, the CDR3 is TGCGCCAGCAGCTTGTTACCCGTTGGGACAGGGGGCTACGAGCAGTACTTC.

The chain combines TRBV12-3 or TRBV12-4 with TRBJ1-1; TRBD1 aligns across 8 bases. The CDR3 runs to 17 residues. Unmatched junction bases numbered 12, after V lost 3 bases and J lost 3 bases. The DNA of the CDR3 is TGTGCCAGCAGTTTTGGTTACCAGGGGGCTAGGGACACTGAAGCTTTCTTT. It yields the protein CASSFGYQGARDTEAFF.

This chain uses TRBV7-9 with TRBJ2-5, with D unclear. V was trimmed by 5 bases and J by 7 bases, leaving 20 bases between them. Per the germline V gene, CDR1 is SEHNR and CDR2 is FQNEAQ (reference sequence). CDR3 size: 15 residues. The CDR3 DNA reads TGTGCCAGCAGCCTCCGACGGATAGAGATTGGGACCCAGTACTTC. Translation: CASSLRRIEIGTQYF. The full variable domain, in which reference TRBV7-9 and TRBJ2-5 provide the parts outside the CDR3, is DTGVSQNPRHKITKRGQNVTFRCDPISEHNRLYWYRQTLGQGPEFLTYFQNEAQLEKSRLLSDRFSAERPKGSFSTLEIQRTEQGDSAMYLCASSLRRIEIGTQYFGPGTRLLVL.

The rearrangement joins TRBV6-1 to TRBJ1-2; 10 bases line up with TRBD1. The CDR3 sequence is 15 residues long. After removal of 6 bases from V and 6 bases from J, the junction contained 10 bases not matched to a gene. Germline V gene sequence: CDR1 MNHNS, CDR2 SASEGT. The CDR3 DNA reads TGTGCCAGCAGCCCCCCAGGGACAGGGGACCATGGCTACACCTTC. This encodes CASSPPGTGDHGYTF.

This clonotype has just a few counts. The DNA of the CDR3 is TGCGCCAGTTACGGAAGAGGGGGCTACACCTTC. Translated: CASYGRGGYTF. The chain couples TRBV4-3 to TRBJ1-2, with no clear D. From germline, CDR1 is LGHNA and CDR2 YSLEER. V was shortened by 9 bases and J by 8 bases, with 13 bases between the two germline ends. CDR3 size: 11 residues.

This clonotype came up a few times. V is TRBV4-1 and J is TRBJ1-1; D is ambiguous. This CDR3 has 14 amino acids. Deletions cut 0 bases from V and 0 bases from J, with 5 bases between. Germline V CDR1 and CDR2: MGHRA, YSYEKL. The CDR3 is CASSQDGVNTEAFF. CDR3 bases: TGCGCCAGCAGCCAAGATGGGGTGAACACTGAAGCTTTCTTT.

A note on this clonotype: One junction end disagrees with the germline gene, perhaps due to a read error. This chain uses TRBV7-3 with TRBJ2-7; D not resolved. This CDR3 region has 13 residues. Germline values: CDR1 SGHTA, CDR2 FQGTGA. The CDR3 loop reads CASSPSPSYKQYF. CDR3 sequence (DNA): TGTGCCAGCAGCCCCAGCCCCTCCTACAAGCAGTACTTC.

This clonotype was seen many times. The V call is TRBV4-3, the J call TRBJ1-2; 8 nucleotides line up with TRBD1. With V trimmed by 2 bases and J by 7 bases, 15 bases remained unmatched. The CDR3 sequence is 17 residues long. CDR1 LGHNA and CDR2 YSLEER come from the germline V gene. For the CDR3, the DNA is TGCGCCAGCAGCCAACCAGAACTGCGGGGACAGGTCGGTGGCTACACCTTC. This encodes CASSQPELRGQVGGYTF.

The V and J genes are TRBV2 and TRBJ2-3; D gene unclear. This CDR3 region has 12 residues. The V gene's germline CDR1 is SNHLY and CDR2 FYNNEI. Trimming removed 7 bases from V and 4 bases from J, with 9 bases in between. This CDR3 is CASNGEADTQYF. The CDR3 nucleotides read TGTGCCAGCAATGGAGAGGCAGATACGCAGTATTTT.

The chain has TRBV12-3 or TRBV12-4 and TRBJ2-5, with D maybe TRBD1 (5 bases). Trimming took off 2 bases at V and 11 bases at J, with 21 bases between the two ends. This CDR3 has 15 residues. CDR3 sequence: CASSLMGSVGPVQYF. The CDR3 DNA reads TGTGCCAGCAGTTTAATGGGTTCGGTGGGGCCTGTTCAGTACTTC.